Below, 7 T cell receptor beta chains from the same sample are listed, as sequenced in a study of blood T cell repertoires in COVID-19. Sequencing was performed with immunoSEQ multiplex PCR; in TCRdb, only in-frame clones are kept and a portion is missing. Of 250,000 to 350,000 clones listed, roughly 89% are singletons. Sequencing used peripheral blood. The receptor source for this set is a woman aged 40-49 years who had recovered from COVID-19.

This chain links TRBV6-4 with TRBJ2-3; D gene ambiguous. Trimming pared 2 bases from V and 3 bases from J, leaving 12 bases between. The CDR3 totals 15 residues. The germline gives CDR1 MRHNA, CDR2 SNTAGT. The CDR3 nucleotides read TGTGCCAGCAGTGACGATCCGACTTCGACAGATACGCAGTATTTT. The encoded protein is CASSDDPTSTDTQYF.

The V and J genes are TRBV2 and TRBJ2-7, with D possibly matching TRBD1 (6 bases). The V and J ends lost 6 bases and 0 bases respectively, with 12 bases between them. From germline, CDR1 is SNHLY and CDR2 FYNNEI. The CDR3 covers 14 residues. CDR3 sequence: CASSSGTTSYEQYF. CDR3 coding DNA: TGTGCCAGCAGCTCCGGGACAACCTCCTACGAGCAGTACTTC.

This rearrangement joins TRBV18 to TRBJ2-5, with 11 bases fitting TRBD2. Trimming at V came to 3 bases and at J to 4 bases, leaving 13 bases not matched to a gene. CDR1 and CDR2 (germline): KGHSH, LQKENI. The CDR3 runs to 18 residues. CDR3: CASSPFLSGTSGSETQYF. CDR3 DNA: TGTGCCAGCTCACCTTTCCTATCCGGGACTAGCGGTTCAGAGACCCAGTACTTC.

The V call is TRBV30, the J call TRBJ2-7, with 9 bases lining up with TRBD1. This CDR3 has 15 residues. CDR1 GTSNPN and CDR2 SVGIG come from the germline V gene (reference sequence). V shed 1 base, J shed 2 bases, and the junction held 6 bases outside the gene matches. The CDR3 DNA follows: TGTGCCTGGAGTGGGGGGGGACAGGGCCCCTACGAGCAGTACTTC. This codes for CAWSGGGQGPYEQYF.

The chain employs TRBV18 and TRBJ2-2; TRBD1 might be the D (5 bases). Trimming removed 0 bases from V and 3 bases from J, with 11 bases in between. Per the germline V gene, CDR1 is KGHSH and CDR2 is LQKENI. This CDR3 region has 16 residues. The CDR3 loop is CASSPPGRVDTGELFF. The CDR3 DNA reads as TGTGCCAGCTCACCACCGGGCAGGGTGGACACCGGGGAGCTGTTTTTT.

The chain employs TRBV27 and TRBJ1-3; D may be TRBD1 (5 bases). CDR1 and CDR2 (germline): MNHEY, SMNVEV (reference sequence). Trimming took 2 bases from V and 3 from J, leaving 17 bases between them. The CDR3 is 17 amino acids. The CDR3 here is CASSLSPNQGGGNTIYF. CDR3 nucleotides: TGTGCCAGCAGTTTAAGCCCGAACCAGGGAGGTGGAAACACCATATATTTT.

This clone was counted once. CDR3 protein: CASSSPSGGRVGELFF. For the CDR3, the DNA is TGTGCCAGCAGTTCCCCCTCGGGGGGGCGCGTCGGGGAGCTGTTTTTT. This sequence joins TRBV28 and TRBJ2-2; 8 bases align to TRBD2. V lost 4 bases to trimming and J lost 7 bases; unmatched junction nucleotides: 11. The germline V gene encodes CDR1 MDHEN and CDR2 SYDVKM. The length of the CDR3 is 16 residues. Full variable domain (outside the CDR3, taken from reference TRBV28 and TRBJ2-2): DVKVTQSSRYLVKRTGEKVFLECVQDMDHENMFWYRQDPGLGLRLIYFSYDVKMKEKGDIPEGYSVSREKKERFSLILESASTNQTSMYLCASSSPSGGRVGELFFGEGSRLTVL.